The 5 T cell receptor beta chains reported below all come from one sample, sequenced in a study of early T cells in non-severe SARS-CoV-2 infection. TCRdb re-called the 5' RACE reads through MiXCR, storing one row per CDR3 protein. Among about 70,000 distinct CDR3 sequences listed, approximately 4.6% were seen once. Sequenced material: whole blood, taken at baseline. The receptors come from an adult who was a healthcare worker with PCR-confirmed SARS-CoV-2 infection or an uninfected control (not recorded which). The donor label of this sample is uncertain.

At least ten counts were recorded for this clonotype. The gene calls are TRBV6-1 and TRBJ1-1; weak D call: TRBD1 (5 bases). From germline, CDR1 is MNHNS and CDR2 SASEGT. V dropped 7 bases and J dropped 3 bases, with 18 bases sitting between them. This CDR3 is 15 amino acids long. CDR3 nucleotide sequence: TGTGCCAGCAAGGGCACTGGGGGAGCGGACACTGAAGCTTTCTTT. Amino acid sequence: CASKGTGGADTEAFF.

V usage is TRBV4-2 and J usage is TRBJ2-7; D remains unclear. This CDR3 region has 12 residues. The germline V gene has CDR1 LGHNA and CDR2 YNFKEQ. Trimming cost V 1 base and J 3 bases, with 4 bases left between them. CDR3 protein: CASSQGGYEQYF. CDR3 nucleotide sequence: TGTGCCAGCAGCCAAGGGGGCTACGAGCAGTACTTC.

This clonotype was recorded many times. The genes are TRBV28 and TRBJ1-6; D not resolved. Germline V gene lookup returns CDR1 MDHEN and CDR2 SYDVKM. The CDR3 sequence is 13 residues long. Trimming took 6 bases from V and 7 from J, leaving 10 bases between them. The CDR3 spells CASRERPNSPLHF. CDR3 DNA: TGTGCCAGCAGGGAAAGGCCCAATTCACCCCTCCACTTT.

This clonotype is categorized as medium-sized. The rearrangement uses TRBV6-2 or TRBV6-3 and TRBJ2-6; unclear D gene. The CDR3 has 15 amino acids. Deletions cut 5 bases from V and 0 bases from J, with 8 bases between. Germline V gene sequence: CDR1 MNHEY, CDR2 SVGEGT. CDR3 amino acids: CASSLLSSGANVLTF. Written as DNA, the CDR3 is TGTGCCAGCAGTCTCCTGAGCTCTGGGGCCAACGTCCTGACTTTC.

This clonotype came up a few times. The chain is built from TRBV2 and TRBJ1-1; no reliable D call. CDR3 size: 14 residues. Germline loops: CDR1 SNHLY, CDR2 FYNNEI. With 2 bases removed from V and 2 bases from J, the gap between germline ends came to 9 bases. The CDR3 loop is CASSESGGNTEAFF. Here the CDR3 DNA reads TGTGCCAGCAGTGAAAGTGGCGGAAACACTGAAGCTTTCTTT. Complete variable domain (other parts from reference TRBV2 and TRBJ1-1): EPEVTQTPSHQVTQMGQEVILRCVPISNHLYFYWYRQILGQKVEFLVSFYNNEISEKSEIFDDQFSVERPDGSNFTLKIRSTKLEDSAMYFCASSESGGNTEAFFGQGTRLTVV.